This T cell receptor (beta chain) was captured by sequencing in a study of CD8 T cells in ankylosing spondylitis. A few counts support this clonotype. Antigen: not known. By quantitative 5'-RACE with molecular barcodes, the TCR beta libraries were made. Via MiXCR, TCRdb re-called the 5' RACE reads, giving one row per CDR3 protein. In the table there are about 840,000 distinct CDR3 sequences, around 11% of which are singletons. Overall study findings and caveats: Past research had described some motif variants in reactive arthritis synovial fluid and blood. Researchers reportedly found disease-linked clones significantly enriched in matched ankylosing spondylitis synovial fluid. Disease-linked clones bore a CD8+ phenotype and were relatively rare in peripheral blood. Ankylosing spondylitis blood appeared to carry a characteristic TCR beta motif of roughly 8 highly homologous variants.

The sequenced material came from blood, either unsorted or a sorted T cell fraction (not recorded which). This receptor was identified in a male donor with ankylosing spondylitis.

This CDR3 is CASSPAGGGGNTIYF. The CDR3 bases are TGCGCCAGCAGTCCGGCAGGGGGTGGCGGAAACACCATATATTTT. The J gene is TRBJ1-3, the V gene TRBV5-1; 7 nucleotides line up with TRBD1. This CDR3 comprises 15 residues. Germline V gene sequence: CDR1 SGHRS, CDR2 YFSETQ. The junction had 9 bases not matched to a gene; V was cut back by 5 bases and J by 4 bases.